What follows is one TCR beta chain and its context. The authors' processing: Amplified reference gene primers provided the basis for estimating nucleated cell counts. Assay used: immunoSEQ multiplex PCR; TCRdb lists only in-frame clones, some missing. That table supplies the V and J calls and clone size; D and trimming were determined from the DNA. The sample includes 110,000 to 150,000 clones, just under 90% of them seen just once. This sample stems from a study of blood T cell repertoires in COVID-19. Across the whole study: Donors in the United States, Italy and Spain gave samples during acute or convalescent COVID-19. T cells, B-cell-depleted T cells, or PBMCs supplied cDNA or gDNA.

Germline V lookup: CDR1 SGHDT, CDR2 YYEEEE. V lost 0 bases and J lost 6; bases outside the gene matches: 7. The length of the CDR3 is 15 residues. This sequence was found in a woman of 80 years or more with acute or convalescent COVID-19. The material sequenced was peripheral blood. V is TRBV5-6 and J is TRBJ1-1; TRBD1 matches 8 bases. The CDR3 DNA reads TGTGCCAGCAGCTTGGCAGGGGGCGGAGGGGCTGAAGCTTTCTTT. Protein: CASSLAGGGGAEAFF.